This record concerns one T cell receptor beta chain sequence. This clonotype was seen a few times. Its antigen has not been determined. No much larger clonotype is one base removed from it; base qualities were not supplied. The data stem from a study of patients and donors after allogeneic stem cell transplantation (dated by TCRdb to the early 2020s). Counted from cysteine to phenylalanine, this CDR3 has 16 amino acids. Only CDR3 DNA remains: 48 bases, in frame from the first base. At the junction V is shortened by 0 bases and J by 0 bases, with 9 bases in between. CDR1 and CDR2, looked up from the germline V gene, are SGHRS and YFSETQ. Library preparation used RT-PCR. The data were produced on a NextSeq 550. TCRdb handled the public reads itself, with Q25 trimming in fastp and clone calling in MiXCR, and kept productive beta chains. Every CDR3 protein is listed once, alongside the most common genes and DNA of its rows. The sample table holds 200,000 to 250,000 distinct CDR3 sequences, of which 14% were seen once. The ten top clones hold 11% of the sample.

The sequenced sample was blood, either unsorted or a sorted T cell fraction (not recorded which). The chain was built from TRBV5-1 and TRBJ2-2; there is no confident call for the D gene. The receptor comes from a human donor who was either an allogeneic HSCT recipient or a stem cell or donor lymphocyte infusion donor (not recorded which). It is not recorded whose cells these are; they may come from a transplant donor. Read as DNA, the sequence is TGCGCCAGCAGCTTGGGGGTTGGAACGAACACCGGGGAGCTGTTTTTT. It encodes CASSLGVGTNTGELFF.